Listed below are T cell receptor beta chains from one sample, sequenced in a study of T cell repertoires in cytomegalovirus infection. Their antigen targets remain unknown. TCRdb re-analysed the reads in MiXCR, keeping a single row per CDR3 protein. In the table there are about 920,000 distinct CDR3 sequences, around 30% of which are singletons. Material: cultured CD8+ T cells from PBMCs, obtained from culture after CMV antigen stimulation. These receptors all stem from a human donor in good health (CMV status not recorded). Some clones in this sample may be carry-over from other donors' samples. CDR3s include the opening cysteine and the closing phenylalanine or tryptophan. A D gene is named only where the DNA matches it firmly. Clone size is stated in some rows and not others, as once, few, many or a class when expanded.

many,TRBD2,TRBJ2-1,TRBV6-5,TGTGCCAGCAGTTACTCGGAGCGGGGCCTCTACAATGAGCAGTTCTTC,CASSYSERGLYNEQFF
many,.,TRBJ1-5,TRBV7-2,TGTGCCAGCAGCTCGATCTACAGGAACAATCAGCCCCAGCATTTT,CASSSIYRNNQPQHF
few,TRBD1,TRBJ1-2,TRBV7-9,TGTGCCAGCAGCTCCACTAACAGGGGGCATGGCTACACCTTC,CASSSTNRGHGYTF
.,TRBD1,TRBJ2-1,TRBV20-1,TGCAGTGCCTGGGACAGTGGTATATATGAGCAGTTCTTC,CSAWDSGIYEQFF
many,TRBD1,TRBJ1-2,TRBV27,TGTGCCAGCAGTTTAGGACAGGGGTATGGCTACACCTTC,CASSLGQGYGYTF
few,.,TRBJ2-2,TRBV7-3,TGTGCCAGCAGCTTAAGTCTGGGGATCACCGGGGAGCTGTTTTTT,CASSLSLGITGELFF
many,.,TRBJ1-2,TRBV5-4,TGTGCCAGCAGCATCTGGCAGGCACCCTCCTATGGCTACACCTTC,CASSIWQAPSYGYTF
.,.,TRBJ2-4,TRBV5-6,TGTGCCAGCACTACTGGGGACCAAAACATTCAGTACTTC,CASTTGDQNIQYF
many,.,TRBJ2-2,TRBV4-1,TGCGCCAGCAGCCAAGATACCGGGGAGCTGTTTTTT,CASSQDTGELFF
.,.,TRBJ1-5,TRBV6-1,TGTGACAGCAGTGAATGGGCAGGGAATACGCAGCCCCAGCATTTT,CDSSEWAGNTQPQHF
.,.,TRBJ2-1,TRBV10-3,TGTGCCATCATGGTCAGCCAAGGGGGGTACAATGAGCAGTTCTTC,CAIMVSQGGYNEQFF
.,TRBD2,TRBJ2-7,TRBV6-2/TRBV6-3,TGTGCCAGCAGATCGCCTAGCGGGGGCTTCTACGAGCAGTACTTC,CASRSPSGGFYEQYF
.,.,TRBJ1-5,TRBV7-9,TGTGCCAGCCTTTGGCGGGCTAGCAATCAGCCCCAGCATTTT,CASLWRASNQPQHF
.,TRBD1,TRBJ2-1,TRBV19,TGTGCCAGTACCCCCCCAGGGACAGGTGTCCATGAGCAGTTCTTC,CASTPPGTGVHEQFF
many,TRBD1,TRBJ1-5,TRBV7-6,TGTGCCAGCAGCGCATCCCGGGGAGCAGGGGGCAGTCAGCCCCAGCATTTT,CASSASRGAGGSQPQHF
.,.,TRBJ1-5,TRBV7-6,TGTGCCAGCAGCTTAGCAGGGGTTCGGCAGCCCCAGCATTTT,CASSLAGVRQPQHF
few,TRBD2,TRBJ2-7,TRBV5-5,TGTGCCAGCGGCGGAATTAGCGGGAACTCCTACGAGCAGTACTTC,CASGGISGNSYEQYF
few,.,TRBJ2-1,TRBV7-6,TGTGCCAGCAGTGCTGGGGCAGGGGCCACCTTGAATGAGCAGTTCTTC,CASSAGAGATLNEQFF